The 21 T cell receptor beta chains below come from one sample, sequenced in a study of T cell changes during pregnancy in multiple sclerosis. Clones were sequenced by immunoSEQ multiplex PCR, and TCRdb holds only the in-frame ones, with some missing. The table has about 77,000 clones, approximately 89% seen once. The input for sequencing was peripheral blood, taken before pregnancy. These receptors originate from a female donor with multiple sclerosis, enrolled in a pregnancy study.

This chain uses TRBV6-5 with TRBJ1-1; D unresolved. Looked up from germline, CDR1 is MNHEY and CDR2 is SVGAGI. The CDR3 loop spans 13 amino acids. V was pared by 5 bases and J by 3 bases, with 10 bases between. This CDR3 reads CASSPLLYTEAFF. Here the CDR3 DNA reads TGTGCCAGCAGTCCCCTATTATACACTGAAGCTTTCTTT.

CDR3: CASTVTVRTEAFF. The CDR3 DNA reads TGTGCCAGCACCGTGACAGTTAGGACTGAAGCTTTCTTT. The V and J genes are TRBV2 and TRBJ1-1, with D possibly matching TRBD1 (5 bases). The CDR3 runs 13 residues. Trimming removed 7 bases at V and 5 bases at J, with 14 bases between. Looked up from germline, CDR1 is SNHLY and CDR2 is FYNNEI.

The chain couples TRBV7-2 to TRBJ2-3, with D hard to call. The CDR3 has 13 amino acids. V was shortened by 1 base and J by 3 bases, with 5 bases between the two germline ends. In germline, CDR1 is SGHTA, CDR2 FQGNSA. The CDR3 region has the DNA TGTGCCAGCAGCTTAGAATCGACAGATACGCAGTATTTT. Translated, it gives CASSLESTDTQYF.

V is TRBV5-1 and J is TRBJ2-1, with D perhaps matching TRBD2 (7 bases). The germline V gene has CDR1 SGHRS and CDR2 YFSETQ. V dropped 0 bases and J dropped 5 bases, with 12 bases sitting between them. CDR3 length: 15 residues. DNA of the CDR3: TGCGCCAGCAGCTTGGGGGGAGGGGGGAACAATGAGCAGTTCTTC. Protein product: CASSLGGGGNNEQFF. Full variable domain (rest looked up from reference TRBV5-1 and TRBJ2-1): KAGVTQTPRYLIKTRGQQVTLSCSPISGHRSVSWYQQTPGQGLQFLFEYFSETQRNKGNFPGRFSGRQFSNSRSEMNVSTLELGDSALYLCASSLGGGGNNEQFFGPGTRLTVL.

The CDR3 DNA reads as TGTGCCAGCAGCTTCCGAAGGAGCGGGGGGCAGTTCTTC. It specifies CASSFRRSGGQFF. The chain is built from TRBV7-2 and TRBJ2-1; 8 bases fit TRBD2. The germline gives CDR1 SGHTA, CDR2 FQGNSA. This CDR3 contains 13 residues. J was trimmed by 12 bases and V by 3 bases; bases with no gene match: 7.

CDR3 sequence (DNA): TGTGCCAGCAGCTCGCGACAGGGAACAGATACGCAGTATTTT. As protein: CASSSRQGTDTQYF. V is TRBV7-9 and J is TRBJ2-3, with 7 bases identical to TRBD1. The germline V gene encodes CDR1 SEHNR and CDR2 FQNEAQ (reference sequence). Trimming removed 4 bases from V and 3 bases from J; junction bases left unmatched: 4. The CDR3 is made up of 14 amino acids.

The chain is built from TRBV19 and TRBJ1-2; D gene ambiguous. The germline V and J ends were trimmed by 6 bases and 4 bases, with 9 bases remaining between them. CDR3 length equals 12 residues. Per germline, CDR1 LNHDA and CDR2 SQIVND (reference sequence). DNA for the CDR3: TGTGCCAGTAGCCGGGGAGGCTATGGCTACACCTTC. Translating it yields CASSRGGYGYTF.

The chain is built from TRBV6-5 and TRBJ2-3; TRBD1 agrees at 9 bases. V dropped 4 bases and J dropped 3; count of bases not matched to a gene: 8. The CDR3 runs to 16 residues. In germline, CDR1 is MNHEY, CDR2 SVGAGI. This CDR3 reads CASSSSGTGWTDTQYF. In nucleotides, the CDR3 is TGTGCCAGCAGTTCATCCGGGACAGGGTGGACAGATACGCAGTATTTT.

J is TRBJ1-2 and V is TRBV4-1; 7 bases agree with TRBD1. The ends lost 4 bases at V and 8 bases at J; junction bases unmatched: 13. This CDR3 contains 15 residues. The V gene's germline CDR1 is MGHRA and CDR2 YSYEKL. In nucleotides, the CDR3 is TGCGCCAGCAGCCGTGGAGGGGACAGCCCTTCAGGCTACACCTTC. Translated, it gives CASSRGGDSPSGYTF.

This sequence joins TRBV5-1 and TRBJ2-3; TRBD1 matches at 7 bases. There are 14 residues in the CDR3. CDR1 and CDR2 from the germline V gene are SGHRS and YFSETQ. With V trimmed by 3 bases and J by 2 bases, 3 bases remained unmatched. CDR3 loop: CASSSGQFTDTQYF. The CDR3, as DNA: TGCGCCAGCAGCTCGGGACAGTTCACAGATACGCAGTATTTT. The whole variable domain, remainder taken from reference TRBV5-1 and TRBJ2-3, is KAGVTQTPRYLIKTRGQQVTLSCSPISGHRSVSWYQQTPGQGLQFLFEYFSETQRNKGNFPGRFSGRQFSNSRSEMNVSTLELGDSALYLCASSSGQFTDTQYFGPGTRLTVL.

This chain uses TRBV4-1 with TRBJ1-4; TRBD1 might be the D (6 bases). The length of the CDR3 is 14 residues. V was shortened by 4 bases and J by 6 bases, with 12 bases between the two germline ends. Germline V gives CDR1 MGHRA, CDR2 YSYEKL. The CDR3 sequence is CASSLQGRDEKLFF. CDR3 coding DNA: TGCGCCAGCAGCCTACAGGGAAGAGATGAAAAACTGTTTTTT.

The chain's CDR3 is CASSKTVGDTEAFF. For the CDR3, the DNA is TGTGCCAGCAGCAAAACGGTTGGTGACACTGAAGCTTTCTTT. The rearrangement uses TRBV21-1 and TRBJ1-1. TRBV21-1 is a documented pseudogene. The CDR3 totals 14 residues.

The J gene is TRBJ2-1, the V gene TRBV7-3, with a tentative D call TRBD2 (5 bases). There are 15 residues in the CDR3. Germline V gene data show CDR1 as SGHTA and CDR2 as FQGTGA. With 0 bases removed from V and 7 bases from J, the gap between germline ends came to 13 bases. This CDR3 reads CASSLTAGLENEQFF. The CDR3 coding sequence is TGTGCCAGCAGCTTAACGGCGGGCCTGGAGAATGAGCAGTTCTTC. The full variable domain, rest sourced from reference TRBV7-3 and TRBJ2-1, is GAGVSQTPSNKVTEKGKYVELRCDPISGHTALYWYRQSLGQGPEFLIYFQGTGAADDSGLPNDRFFAVRPEGSVSTLKIQRTERGDSAVYLCASSLTAGLENEQFFGPGTRLTVL.

This clone was observed once. This chain connects TRBV27 to TRBJ2-7, with D maybe TRBD2 (7 bases). There are 14 residues in the CDR3. CDR1 is MNHEY and CDR2 is SMNVEV in the germline V gene (reference sequence). V was clipped by 3 bases and J by 3 bases, with 12 bases between them. The DNA of the CDR3 is TGTGCCAGCAGTTTTGGCGGGGGCAGCTACGAGCAGTACTTC. Protein: CASSFGGGSYEQYF.

The rearrangement joins TRBV10-3 to TRBJ2-7, with D perhaps TRBD2 (5 bases). CDR1 and CDR2 (germline): ENHRY, SYGVKD. This CDR3 is 13 amino acids long. V was pared by 10 bases and J by 3 bases, with 16 bases between. The CDR3 DNA follows: TGTGCCAGCTGGGCCGGGATCAGCTACGAGCAGTACTTC. It is translated as CASWAGISYEQYF.

The chain has TRBV6-1 and TRBJ1-1, with 9 nucleotides matching TRBD1. V shed 6 bases and J 13 bases; nucleotides not matched to a gene: 9. Germline loops: CDR1 MNHNS, CDR2 SASEGT. CDR3 length: 12 amino acids. This CDR3 is CASSPTDRGIFF. The CDR3, as DNA: TGTGCCAGCAGCCCCACGGACAGGGGAATTTTCTTT.

The chain has TRBV6-5 and TRBJ2-5; D ambiguous. The length of the CDR3 is 12 residues. The germline V gene encodes CDR1 MNHEY and CDR2 SVGAGI. Deletions cut 3 bases from V and 5 bases from J, with 7 bases between. The CDR3 sequence: CASSYSGETQYF. CDR3 nucleotides: TGTGCCAGCAGTTATTCCGGGGAGACCCAGTACTTC.

The chain links TRBV13 to TRBJ2-3; D uncertain. CDR1 and CDR2 from the germline V gene are PRHDT and FYEKMQ (reference sequence). With 1 base removed from V and 0 bases from J, the gap between germline ends came to 5 bases. CDR3 length equals 14 residues. CDR3 DNA: TGTGCCAGCAGCTTAGAGCGTAGCACAGATACGCAGTATTTT. This encodes CASSLERSTDTQYF.

This clone was detected once. This chain joins TRBV12-5 and TRBJ1-2; tentatively, D is TRBD1 (6 bases). The CDR3 is 12 amino acids. The V gene's germline CDR1 is LGHNT and CDR2 FRNRAP. Trimming left V 3 bases short and J 8 bases short, with 10 bases between. The CDR3 DNA sequence: TGTGCTAGTGGTTTATCAACAGGGGGCTACACCTTC. This sequence encodes CASGLSTGGYTF. Filled out from reference TRBV12-5 and TRBJ1-2, the complete variable domain reads DARVTQTPRHKVTEMGQEVTMRCQPILGHNTVFWYRQTMMQGLELLAYFRNRAPLDDSGMPKDRFSAEMPDATLATLKIQPSEPRDSAVYFCASGLSTGGYTFGSGTRLTVV.

V usage is TRBV9 and J usage is TRBJ1-2; TRBD1 aligns across 9 bases. This CDR3 has 18 residues. Trimming took 3 bases from V and 4 from J; bases not matched to a gene: 16. In germline, CDR1 is SGDLS, CDR2 YYNGEE. CDR3 coding DNA: TGTGCCAGCAGCGCCCCCCGGGACAGGGTCCCCAGTGGCTATGGCTACACCTTC. Its translation: CASSAPRDRVPSGYGYTF.

This clone appeared once. This chain uses TRBV29-1 with TRBJ1-2; TRBD1 matches at 9 bases. Germline values: CDR1 SQVTM, CDR2 ANQGSEA. Germline trimming cut 4 bases from V and 6 bases from J; bases unmatched to any gene: 3. The CDR3 extends over 12 amino acids. The CDR3 reads CSVVRTGDGYTF. The CDR3 DNA reads as TGCAGCGTTGTGAGGACAGGGGATGGCTACACCTTC.